This record concerns one T cell receptor (beta chain) sequence. Its specificity is not known. The entry originates in a study of cytomegalovirus exposure and HLA in healthy donors. Study results and caveats: The investigators catalogued 150 to 200 TCR beta chains as cytomegalovirus-associated.

Assay: immunoSEQ multiplex PCR; the TCRdb copy retains only in-frame clones and omits some. The sample holds about 330,000 clones, 75% to 90% seen once. Unmatched junction bases numbered 11, after V lost 3 bases and J lost 4 bases. Germline values: CDR1 SGHAT, CDR2 FQNNGV. The CDR3 totals 17 residues. This chain links TRBV11-2 with TRBJ2-7; TRBD2 matches 11 bases. The sample taken for sequencing was PBMCs. The receptor was isolated from a woman under 30 in good health and CMV-seronegative. CDR3 amino acids: CASSFGATSGRGYEQYF. Written as DNA, the CDR3 is TGTGCCAGCAGCTTCGGGGCCACTAGCGGGAGAGGTTACGAGCAGTACTTC. The whole variable domain, remainder taken from reference TRBV11-2 and TRBJ2-7, is EAGVAQSPRYKIIEKRQSVAFWCNPISGHATLYWYQQILGQGPKLLIQFQNNGVVDDSQLPKDRFSAERLKGVDSTLKIQPAKLEDSAVYLCASSFGATSGRGYEQYFGPGTRLTVT.